The present T cell receptor (beta chain) was sequenced within a study of response to subunit inactivated influenza vaccine. TCRdb independently ran MiXCR on the RT-PCR reads; one entry per CDR3 protein. The data show about 650,000 distinct CDR3 sequences, about 15% seen once. The CDR3 runs to 13 residues. V was shortened by 0 bases and J by 3 bases, with 7 bases between the two germline ends. Germline V gene data show CDR1 as SGDLS and CDR2 as YYNGEE. Overall study results and limits: The study's authors posited that every seasonal influenza vaccination enlists few new T cells.

A note on this clonotype: No antigen is known for it.

Specimen: PBMCs from blood, collected roughly 12 days after vaccination. V usage is TRBV9 and J usage is TRBJ2-7; D is ambiguous. The TCR sequence derives from a man between 50 and 59 years old who received an inactivated influenza vaccine. CDR3: CASSVALGYEQYF. DNA of the CDR3: TGTGCCAGCAGCGTAGCGTTGGGCTACGAGCAGTACTTC.